These 27 T cell receptor beta chains came from one sample sequenced in a study of sequential checkpoint blockade in melanoma (dated by TCRdb to the late 2010s). Library prep was done by the immunoSEQ multiplex PCR assay. TCRdb took over this immuneACCESS table, retaining in-frame rearrangements with V and J assigned. Such tables are incomplete; in checked studies, under half of the missing clones stem from an unresolved V gene, and the remainder is unexplained. Recorded for this sample are some 30,000 clones; 75% to 90% of them occurred a single time. About a fifth of the sample comes from the top ten. The meaning of the sample's treatment or condition label: randomized to nivolumab then ipilimumab (arm A) or the reverse (arm B). The sample in question was CD8+ T cells sorted from blood (inferred from file names), obtained from a patient given nivolumab and ipilimumab in sequence. The receptors shown here come from a human donor with melanoma.

This chain links TRBV7-9 with TRBJ1-1; no clear D gene. The CDR3 totals 11 residues. V was cut by 2 bases and J by 11 bases, with 9 bases left in between. In germline, CDR1 is SEHNR, CDR2 FQNEAQ (reference sequence). In nucleotides, the CDR3 is TGTGCCAGCAGCTTAACTGGTGAGGCTTTCTTT. Translating it yields CASSLTGEAFF.

A single count supports this clone. CDR3 region: CSVATLNRALDTEAFF. The CDR3 nucleotides are TGCAGCGTCGCAACTTTAAACAGGGCGTTGGACACTGAAGCTTTCTTT. The V and J genes are TRBV29-1 and TRBJ1-1; possibly TRBD1 for D (6 bases). The length of the CDR3 is 16 residues. Germline CDR1 is SQVTM and CDR2 is ANQGSEA. Trimming removed 6 bases from V and 3 bases from J, with 23 bases in between.

This chain connects TRBV4-2 to TRBJ2-3, with D unclear. The germline V gene has CDR1 LGHNA and CDR2 YNFKEQ. CDR3 length: 14 residues. V dropped 1 base and J dropped 2 bases, with 7 bases sitting between them. The CDR3 nucleotides are TGTGCCAGCAGCCAAGTCCAACACACAGATACGCAGTATTTT. Protein: CASSQVQHTDTQYF.

This chain uses TRBV9 with TRBJ2-3, with a weak D call TRBD2 (7 bases). V shed 0 bases and J shed 4 bases, with 9 bases lying between them. Germline V gene data show CDR1 as SGDLS and CDR2 as YYNGEE. CDR3 length: 14 amino acids. CDR3 sequence (DNA): TGTGCCAGCAGCGTAGGGGGGGGGCCAGATACGCAGTATTTT. It translates to CASSVGGGPDTQYF.

The rearrangement uses TRBV6-5 and TRBJ2-7; TRBD2 matches at 7 bases. Germline V gene lookup returns CDR1 MNHEY and CDR2 SVGAGI. This CDR3 contains 15 residues. The V segment lost 5 bases and the J segment 0 bases; nucleotides outside the gene matches: 7. CDR3 in amino acids: CASSPHGGYSYEQYF. DNA for the CDR3: TGTGCCAGCAGTCCCCACGGGGGGTACTCCTACGAGCAGTACTTC.

The chain is built from TRBV6-4 and TRBJ2-3, with TRBD1 matching 7 bases. V lost 2 bases and J lost 1; bases outside the gene matches: 12. The length of the CDR3 is 18 residues. Germline loops: CDR1 MRHNA, CDR2 SNTAGT. CDR3 DNA: TGTGCCAGCAGTGACCAAGGGACAGTCAAATGGGGCACAGATACGCAGTATTTT. This sequence encodes CASSDQGTVKWGTDTQYF.

The chain has TRBV27 and TRBJ2-7; perhaps TRBD1 as D (6 bases). Germline CDR1 reads MNHEY; CDR2 reads SMNVEV (reference sequence). The length of the CDR3 is 13 residues. V lost 3 bases, J lost 1 base, and 7 bases lay in between. The CDR3 region is CASSLDSSYEQYF. The CDR3 DNA follows: TGTGCCAGCAGTTTGGACAGTTCCTACGAGCAGTACTTC.

The chain joins TRBV5-8 to TRBJ2-7, with TRBD2 as a possible D gene (6 bases). CDR1 and CDR2 from the germline V gene are SGHTS and YDEGEE. CDR3 length: 14 residues. The ends were cut back, 1 base at V and 3 bases at J, with 11 bases in the middle. CDR3 coding DNA: TGTGCCAGCAGCTTGCCGGGGGATGGCTACGAGCAGTACTTC. As protein: CASSLPGDGYEQYF. Using reference TRBV5-8 and TRBJ2-7 for the parts outside the CDR3, the full variable domain is EAGVTQSPTHLIKTRGQQATLRCSPISGHTSVYWYQQALGLGLQFLLWYDEGEERNRGNFPPRFSGRQFPNYSSELNVNALELEDSALYLCASSLPGDGYEQYFGPGTRLTVT.

V is TRBV10-3 and J is TRBJ1-2; D not certain. V was shortened by 0 bases and J by 8 bases, with 19 bases between the two germline ends. The CDR3 loop spans 16 amino acids. The germline gives CDR1 ENHRY, CDR2 SYGVKD. The DNA for the CDR3 is TGTGCCATCAGTGAGTCGGCAGCAGTATCAAGAGGAGGCTACACCTTC. This translates into CAISESAAVSRGGYTF.

V is TRBV9 and J is TRBJ2-1; 7 nucleotides agree with TRBD2. Germline CDR1 SGDLS, CDR2 YYNGEE. Trimming removed 7 bases from V and 7 bases from J; junction bases left unmatched: 2. The CDR3 is 11 residues long. CDR3 sequence: CASGRENEQFF. DNA of the CDR3: TGTGCCAGCGGGCGGGAGAATGAGCAGTTCTTC.

The chain links TRBV9 to TRBJ1-1; no clear D gene. CDR1 SGDLS and CDR2 YYNGEE come from the germline V gene. This CDR3 spans 14 amino acids. The ends were cut back, 6 bases at V and 0 bases at J, with 12 bases in the middle. The CDR3 spells CASNEVRMNTEAFF. CDR3 DNA sequence: TGTGCCAGCAACGAGGTCCGGATGAACACTGAAGCTTTCTTT.

Here the CDR3 reads CASSPTAGLLYEQYF. The DNA of the CDR3 is TGTGCCAGCAGTCCAACGGCGGGACTCCTCTACGAGCAGTACTTC. The chain links TRBV27 to TRBJ2-5; possibly TRBD2 for D (6 bases). The J call may not be correct, given that the DNA end is closer to TRBJ2-7. Germline V gene lookup returns CDR1 MNHEY and CDR2 SMNVEV (reference sequence). This CDR3 has 15 amino acids.

This chain connects TRBV5-6 to TRBJ2-5, with D maybe TRBD1 (6 bases). This CDR3 comprises 15 residues. CDR1 and CDR2 (germline): SGHDT, YYEEEE. V lost 4 bases and J lost 3, with 16 bases in between. For the CDR3, the DNA is TGTGCCAGCAGCGGACCGGGACATTCAAAAGAGACCCAGTACTTC. Its protein is CASSGPGHSKETQYF.

This chain links TRBV2 with TRBJ2-3, with 10 bases identical to TRBD1. The germline V gene has CDR1 SNHLY and CDR2 FYNNEI. V was pared by 4 bases and J by 3 bases, with 7 bases of the junction left unmatched. The CDR3 covers 16 residues. As DNA, the CDR3 is TGTGCCAGCAGTGGGTCGGGACAGGGGCTGACAGATACGCAGTATTTT. Translating gives CASSGSGQGLTDTQYF.

V gene TRBV18 combines with J gene TRBJ2-1, with TRBD2 matching 8 bases. The V gene end was trimmed by 1 base and the J gene end by 7 bases; junction bases not matched to a gene: 18. This CDR3 is built from 19 residues. CDR1 KGHSH and CDR2 LQKENI come from the germline V gene. This chain's CDR3 is CASSPLFGSGSKFNNEQFF. In DNA, the CDR3 is TGTGCCAGCTCACCACTCTTTGGGAGCGGGAGTAAATTTAATAATGAGCAGTTCTTC.

The genes are TRBV27 and TRBJ1-2; 11 nucleotides agree with TRBD1. The CDR3 has 15 amino acids. Germline V gives CDR1 MNHEY, CDR2 SMNVEV (reference sequence). J gave up 6 bases and V 3 bases, and 6 bases lay outside the gene matches. The CDR3 region has the DNA TGTGCCAGCAGTTTTTTCCCGGACAGGGGGCATGGCTACACCTTC. This sequence encodes CASSFFPDRGHGYTF.

The V gene is TRBV5-8, the J gene TRBJ2-7, with D possibly matching TRBD2 (6 bases). Germline CDR1 is SGHTS and CDR2 is YDEGEE. The V gene lost 0 bases and the J gene lost 2 bases, with 9 bases spanning the gap. This CDR3 has 14 residues. The CDR3 coding sequence is TGTGCCAGCAGCTTGGTCGGGGGAACCTACGAGCAGTACTTC. It specifies CASSLVGGTYEQYF.

The rearrangement joins TRBV4-1 to TRBJ1-2; 9 positions match TRBD1. The germline gives CDR1 MGHRA, CDR2 YSYEKL. The V and J ends lost 4 bases and 2 bases, in that order; junction bases with no gene match: 5. The CDR3 covers 15 residues. The CDR3, as DNA: TGCGCCAGCAGCCCAGGACAGGGGTCGAACTATGGCTACACCTTC. Protein sequence: CASSPGQGSNYGYTF.

The chain employs TRBV7-9 and TRBJ2-2; D is possibly TRBD2 (5 bases). Trimming took 1 base from V and 3 from J, leaving 9 bases between them. Germline loops: CDR1 SEHNR, CDR2 FQNEAQ (reference sequence). The CDR3 contains 15 residues. The CDR3 loop is CASSLGGSDTGELFF. CDR3 in DNA: TGTGCCAGCAGCTTAGGAGGGAGTGACACCGGGGAGCTGTTTTTT.

The rearrangement uses TRBV2 and TRBJ1-2, with a weak D call TRBD1 (6 bases). The V gene lost 3 bases and the J gene lost 5 bases, with 19 bases spanning the gap. Germline CDR1 SNHLY, CDR2 FYNNEI. The CDR3 has 16 amino acids. The CDR3 protein is CASSDPQGKVMYGYTF. The CDR3 DNA sequence: TGTGCCAGCAGTGATCCCCAGGGGAAGGTTATGTATGGCTACACCTTC.

The rearrangement joins TRBV29-1 to TRBJ2-1, with D unresolved. The germline gives CDR1 SQVTM, CDR2 ANQGSEA. The CDR3 totals 12 residues. V dropped 8 bases and J dropped 6 bases, with 14 bases sitting between them. The CDR3 spells CSSQFGRNEQFF. The CDR3 DNA reads TGCAGCAGTCAGTTTGGGCGCAATGAGCAGTTCTTC.

The gene calls are TRBV6-1 and TRBJ2-7; tentatively, D is TRBD2 (6 bases). V lost 7 bases and J lost 2, with 15 bases in between. Germline V lookup: CDR1 MNHNS, CDR2 SASEGT. The CDR3 consists of 14 residues. The CDR3 is CASIPPGEAYEQYF. In nucleotides, the CDR3 is TGTGCCAGCATTCCCCCGGGGGAGGCCTACGAGCAGTACTTC.

This chain joins TRBV6-1 and TRBJ1-2; the D gene is possibly TRBD1 (6 bases). V was clipped by 8 bases and J by 4 bases, with 17 bases between them. This CDR3 contains 14 residues. Germline values: CDR1 MNHNS, CDR2 SASEGT. The CDR3 sequence: CASRGQPNLYGYTF. The CDR3 DNA is TGTGCCAGCCGCGGACAGCCAAATCTCTATGGCTACACCTTC.

This clone was counted between two and nine times. This CDR3 reads CASKIQGAIGNEQFF. The CDR3 DNA reads TGTGCCAGCAAAATACAGGGGGCCATTGGCAATGAGCAGTTCTTC. The chain joins TRBV28 to TRBJ2-1; 9 bases map to TRBD1. The CDR3 is 15 amino acids. Germline CDR1 MDHEN, CDR2 SYDVKM. Trimming took 7 bases from V and 6 from J; bases not matched to a gene: 10. The full variable domain, its missing parts supplied by reference TRBV28 and TRBJ2-1, is DVKVTQSSRYLVKRTGEKVFLECVQDMDHENMFWYRQDPGLGLRLIYFSYDVKMKEKGDIPEGYSVSREKKERFSLILESASTNQTSMYLCASKIQGAIGNEQFFGPGTRLTVL.

The chain joins TRBV4-3 to TRBJ2-1, with 8 bases aligning to TRBD2. V gave up 3 bases and J gave up 3 bases; unmatched junction bases: 4. Per germline, CDR1 LGHNA and CDR2 YSLEER. This CDR3 is built from 15 residues. The CDR3 sequence is CASSQGGLGYNEQFF. The CDR3 DNA follows: TGCGCCAGCAGCCAGGGGGGACTAGGCTACAATGAGCAGTTCTTC.

CDR3 DNA: TGTGCCAGCAGTCCTCCGACAGGGGGACGGACTGAAGCTTTCTTT. Residues: CASSPPTGGRTEAFF. This chain connects TRBV28 to TRBJ1-1; TRBD1 matches 9 bases. Germline V gene data show CDR1 as MDHEN and CDR2 as SYDVKM. Losses at the gene ends were 5 bases for V and 5 bases for J; bases not matched to a gene: 9. The CDR3 spans 15 residues.

The CDR3 protein is CASSQTGNTEAFF. CDR3 DNA sequence: TGTGCCAGCAGCCAGACAGGGAACACTGAAGCTTTCTTT. The chain links TRBV4-2 to TRBJ1-1, with a possible D match to TRBD1 (6 bases). This CDR3 has 13 residues. Trimming took off 3 bases at V and 1 base at J, with 6 bases between the two ends. Germline V gene lookup returns CDR1 LGHNA and CDR2 YNFKEQ.